Listed below are T cell receptor beta chains from one sample, sequenced in a study of Graves' ophthalmopathy and Graves' hyperthyroidism. In TCRdb, the multiplex PCR reads were re-called with MiXCR into one record per CDR3 protein. The sample lists around 400,000 distinct CDR3 sequences; around 21% were seen once. Source material: peripheral blood. Receptor source: a woman aged 18 to 35 with stable Graves' hyperthyroidism. Each CDR3 is given with its conserved first and last residue. Fields, in order: V gene, J gene, clone size, D gene, CDR3 DNA, CDR3 protein. The D gene is left open where the match is weak. Clone size appears in some rows only: once, few, many, or a class for an expanded clone.

v_call: TRBV28
j_call: TRBJ2-7
clone_size: many
d_call: TRBD1
cdr3_nt: TGTGCCAGCAGTTTACGGACAGGGATTAACGAGCAGTACTTC
cdr3_aa: CASSLRTGINEQYF

v_call: TRBV20-1
j_call: TRBJ2-7
clone_size: many
d_call: TRBD1
cdr3_nt: TGCAGTGCAGACCACCGGGACAGGGGCTCCTACGAGCAGTACTTC
cdr3_aa: CSADHRDRGSYEQYF

v_call: TRBV6-5
j_call: TRBJ1-3
clone_size: many
d_call: NA
cdr3_nt: TGTGCCAGCAGTTACTCAGACAGGTCCGGAAACACCATATATTTT
cdr3_aa: CASSYSDRSGNTIYF

v_call: TRBV7-2
j_call: TRBJ2-7
clone_size: many
d_call: TRBD1
cdr3_nt: TGTGCCAGCAGCACGACAGGGGGCGCAATTTCCGAGCAGTACTTC
cdr3_aa: CASSTTGGAISEQYF

v_call: TRBV28
j_call: TRBJ2-7
clone_size: many
d_call: NA
cdr3_nt: TGTGCCAGCAGCCTGGAATACTCCTACGAGCAGTACTTC
cdr3_aa: CASSLEYSYEQYF

v_call: TRBV10-1
j_call: TRBJ2-1
clone_size: many
d_call: TRBD2
cdr3_nt: TGCGCCAGCAGTGAGGTGTTAGCGGGCAACAATGAGCAGTTCTTC
cdr3_aa: CASSEVLAGNNEQFF

v_call: TRBV30
j_call: TRBJ2-7
clone_size: many
d_call: TRBD1
cdr3_nt: TGTGCCTGGAGTGTACTCGAACAGGGGCAAAGACTTTTCAAGTACGAGCAGTACTTC
cdr3_aa: CAWSVLEQGQRLFKYEQYF

v_call: TRBV28
j_call: TRBJ2-7
clone_size: once
d_call: NA
cdr3_nt: TGTGCCAGCAGTTCTCGGCGACAGCTATACGAGCAGTACTTC
cdr3_aa: CASSSRRQLYEQYF

v_call: TRBV2
j_call: TRBJ1-3
clone_size: many
d_call: NA
cdr3_nt: TGTGCCAGCAGCGTGAGCGAAAACACCATATATTTT
cdr3_aa: CASSVSENTIYF

v_call: TRBV7-3
j_call: TRBJ1-1
clone_size: few
d_call: NA
cdr3_nt: TGTGCCAGCAGCTTCGACAGAAACACTGAAGCTTGCTTT
cdr3_aa: CASSFDRNTEACF

v_call: TRBV6-1
j_call: TRBJ1-6
clone_size: NA
d_call: NA
cdr3_nt: TGTGCCAGCAGTGAAGGTTCCGGGGAGGTTTCACCCCTCCACTTT
cdr3_aa: CASSEGSGEVSPLHF

v_call: TRBV7-2
j_call: TRBJ2-7
clone_size: many
d_call: TRBD2
cdr3_nt: TGTGCCAGCAGCTTAGCCGGACTAGCCTACGAGCAGTACTTC
cdr3_aa: CASSLAGLAYEQYF

v_call: TRBV20-1
j_call: TRBJ2-7
clone_size: NA
d_call: TRBD1
cdr3_nt: TGCAGTGCTCTTAGACAGGGGGAGGACGAGCAGTACTTC
cdr3_aa: CSALRQGEDEQYF

v_call: TRBV5-6
j_call: TRBJ2-5
clone_size: many
d_call: NA
cdr3_nt: TGTGCCAGCAGCCCTGACAGGGGAGGGCAAGAGACCCAGTACTTC
cdr3_aa: CASSPDRGGQETQYF

v_call: TRBV4-1
j_call: TRBJ1-3
clone_size: NA
d_call: NA
cdr3_nt: TGCGCCAGCAGCCAAGATTCTTTCGAACCTGGAAACACCATATATTTT
cdr3_aa: CASSQDSFEPGNTIYF

v_call: TRBV9
j_call: TRBJ2-5
clone_size: few
d_call: NA
cdr3_nt: TGTGCCAGCAGCAGTATTGGTAGTTTGGAGACCCAGTACTTC
cdr3_aa: CASSSIGSLETQYF

v_call: TRBV10-3
j_call: TRBJ2-7
clone_size: NA
d_call: NA
cdr3_nt: TGTGCCACCAGAATTAATAAGAGCTCCTACGAGCAGTACTTC
cdr3_aa: CATRINKSSYEQYF

v_call: TRBV28
j_call: TRBJ2-4
clone_size: many
d_call: TRBD2
cdr3_nt: TGTGCCAGCAGTAGACTAGCGGGAGTCGAAAACATTCAGTACTTC
cdr3_aa: CASSRLAGVENIQYF

v_call: TRBV11-2
j_call: TRBJ2-5
clone_size: many
d_call: NA
cdr3_nt: TGTGCCAGCAGCCACGGCCCGGTGGGGCAAGAGACCCAGTACTTC
cdr3_aa: CASSHGPVGQETQYF

v_call: TRBV11-2
j_call: TRBJ2-5
clone_size: many
d_call: TRBD2
cdr3_nt: TGTGCCAGCAGCTTAGAGGCTAGCGGGAGCGGAGGGACCCAGTACTTC
cdr3_aa: CASSLEASGSGGTQYF

v_call: TRBV29-1
j_call: TRBJ1-1
clone_size: NA
d_call: TRBD1
cdr3_nt: TGCAGCGTGAGGACAGGCAGTTGGGACACTGAAGCTTTCTTT
cdr3_aa: CSVRTGSWDTEAFF

v_call: TRBV9
j_call: TRBJ2-7
clone_size: many
d_call: TRBD1
cdr3_nt: TGTGCCAGCGCCGGACAGGGGGGCTACGAGCAGTACTTC
cdr3_aa: CASAGQGGYEQYF

v_call: TRBV5-1
j_call: TRBJ1-6
clone_size: many
d_call: TRBD1
cdr3_nt: TGCGCCAGCACCTGGGACAGGGGTAATTCACCCCTCCACTTT
cdr3_aa: CASTWDRGNSPLHF

v_call: TRBV12-3/TRBV12-4
j_call: TRBJ1-6
clone_size: many
d_call: TRBD1
cdr3_nt: TGTGCCAGCAGTTTTTCAGGGGGGGATTCACCCCTCCACTTT
cdr3_aa: CASSFSGGDSPLHF

v_call: TRBV9
j_call: TRBJ2-7
clone_size: many
d_call: TRBD1
cdr3_nt: TGTGCCAGCAGCGTGACAGGGGTCTGGTACGAGCAGTACTTC
cdr3_aa: CASSVTGVWYEQYF

v_call: TRBV4-1
j_call: TRBJ1-1
clone_size: many
d_call: NA
cdr3_nt: TGCGCCAGCAGCCAAGTCTTTAAGTACACTGAAGCTTTCTTT
cdr3_aa: CASSQVFKYTEAFF

v_call: TRBV7-9
j_call: TRBJ1-2
clone_size: many
d_call: NA
cdr3_nt: TGTGCCAGCAGCTTAGCGGGTTGGGGAGGCGGCTACACCTTC
cdr3_aa: CASSLAGWGGGYTF

v_call: TRBV2
j_call: TRBJ1-2
clone_size: many
d_call: NA
cdr3_nt: TGTGCCAGCAGATTCGGGACGCCCCATGGCTACACCTTC
cdr3_aa: CASRFGTPHGYTF

v_call: TRBV30
j_call: TRBJ1-1
clone_size: NA
d_call: TRBD1
cdr3_nt: TGTGCCTTACAGGGGATCACTGAAGCTTTCTTT
cdr3_aa: CALQGITEAFF

v_call: TRBV29-1
j_call: TRBJ1-1
clone_size: many
d_call: TRBD1
cdr3_nt: TGCAGCGTTGAAGATTCCTTACCCTTACAGGGGCCCCTGAACACTGAAGCTTTCTTT
cdr3_aa: CSVEDSLPLQGPLNTEAFF

v_call: TRBV11-2
j_call: TRBJ1-2
clone_size: many
d_call: TRBD1
cdr3_nt: TGTGCCAGCAGCCCCGCCGGGACAGGGAGGAACTATGGCTACGCCTTC
cdr3_aa: CASSPAGTGRNYGYAF

v_call: TRBV12-3/TRBV12-4
j_call: TRBJ1-2
clone_size: NA
d_call: NA
cdr3_nt: TGTGCCAGCAGTTATAACAGGGATGGCTACACCTTC
cdr3_aa: CASSYNRDGYTF

v_call: TRBV28
j_call: TRBJ2-2
clone_size: many
d_call: NA
cdr3_nt: TGTGCCAGCAGTTTATATCAAGCCGGGGAGCTGTTTTTT
cdr3_aa: CASSLYQAGELFF

v_call: TRBV11-2
j_call: TRBJ2-5
clone_size: many
d_call: NA
cdr3_nt: TGTGCCAGCAGCTTAGATTGGTCTCAGGCCCAAGAGACCCAGTACTTC
cdr3_aa: CASSLDWSQAQETQYF

v_call: TRBV12-3/TRBV12-4
j_call: TRBJ2-7
clone_size: many
d_call: NA
cdr3_nt: TGTGCCAGCAGTTTCCAACTAGGGTTCCACGAGCAGTACTTC
cdr3_aa: CASSFQLGFHEQYF

v_call: TRBV12-3/TRBV12-4
j_call: TRBJ2-5
clone_size: NA
d_call: TRBD2
cdr3_nt: TGTGCCAGCAGTCTAGCGGGAGGATCAAGCCAAGAGACCCAGTACTTC
cdr3_aa: CASSLAGGSSQETQYF

v_call: TRBV5-1
j_call: TRBJ1-1
clone_size: many
d_call: NA
cdr3_nt: TGCGCCAGCAGCTTGGTACGGGGGGGGAACACTGAAGCTTTCTTT
cdr3_aa: CASSLVRGGNTEAFF

v_call: TRBV30
j_call: TRBJ1-2
clone_size: NA
d_call: NA
cdr3_nt: TGTGCCTGGAGTGGATCAGGTGGGAAGGGCTACACCTTC
cdr3_aa: CAWSGSGGKGYTF

v_call: TRBV15
j_call: TRBJ2-4
clone_size: NA
d_call: TRBD2
cdr3_nt: TGTGCCACCAGCAGACCAGTGGGGGGAGGGAACATTCAGTACTTC
cdr3_aa: CATSRPVGGGNIQYF

v_call: TRBV7-6
j_call: TRBJ1-2
clone_size: NA
d_call: NA
cdr3_nt: TGTGCCAGCAGCCCTCAGGGGAGCGGTGGCTACACCTTC
cdr3_aa: CASSPQGSGGYTF

v_call: TRBV5-5
j_call: TRBJ2-7
clone_size: few
d_call: TRBD2
cdr3_nt: TGTGCCAGCAGCTTGCCGGGGGGACCCTACGAGCAGTACTTC
cdr3_aa: CASSLPGGPYEQYF

v_call: TRBV4-1
j_call: TRBJ1-1
clone_size: few
d_call: NA
cdr3_nt: TGCGCCAGCAGCCAAGAGGCAGGGATGAACACTGAAGCTTTCTTT
cdr3_aa: CASSQEAGMNTEAFF

v_call: TRBV5-1
j_call: TRBJ2-5
clone_size: NA
d_call: NA
cdr3_nt: TGCGCCAGCAGCTCGGGAGCGGAAGAGACCCAGTACTTC
cdr3_aa: CASSSGAEETQYF

v_call: TRBV12-3/TRBV12-4
j_call: TRBJ2-2
clone_size: many
d_call: TRBD2
cdr3_nt: TGTGCCAGCAGTTGGACCGGGACTAGCGGCACGAACACCGGGGAGCTGTTTTTT
cdr3_aa: CASSWTGTSGTNTGELFF